Following are 20 T cell receptor beta chains from one sample sequenced in a study of blood T cell repertoires in COVID-19. Using immunoSEQ multiplex PCR, the repertoire was profiled, and TCRdb retains in-frame clones only, with some absent. The table shows about 160,000 clones, with 83% occurring only once. The specimen sequenced was PBMCs or T cells enriched from blood (not recorded which). The receptors were sampled from a woman in her 50s who had recovered from COVID-19.

The rearrangement uses TRBV11-2 and TRBJ1-2; possibly TRBD1 for D (6 bases). CDR1 and CDR2 from the germline V gene are SGHAT and FQNNGV. CDR3 length: 15 amino acids. V was trimmed by 4 bases and J by 8 bases, leaving 20 bases between them. This chain's CDR3 is CASSSVAGVSQGYTF. CDR3 bases: TGTGCCAGCAGCTCCGTCGCAGGGGTTTCACAGGGCTACACCTTC.

This rearrangement joins TRBV29-1 to TRBJ2-1; D is unclear. The V gene lost 4 bases and the J gene lost 0 bases, with 7 bases spanning the gap. The CDR3 has 13 residues. Germline lookup yields CDR1 SQVTM and CDR2 ANQGSEA. CDR3 amino acids: CSVAASSYNEQFF. DNA for the CDR3: TGCAGCGTTGCGGCTAGCTCCTACAATGAGCAGTTCTTC.

The chain joins TRBV7-3 to TRBJ1-2; 8 positions match TRBD1. This CDR3 spans 14 amino acids. Unmatched junction bases numbered 10, after V lost 5 bases and J lost 8 bases. Germline V gives CDR1 SGHTA, CDR2 FQGTGA. The CDR3 region is CASSPDRGGQGYTF. The DNA for the CDR3 is TGTGCCAGCAGCCCTGACAGGGGAGGGCAGGGCTACACCTTC.

The rearrangement joins TRBV28 to TRBJ2-2; D is undetermined. CDR1 and CDR2 (germline): MDHEN, SYDVKM. Trimming removed 10 bases at V and 2 bases at J, with 14 bases between. The CDR3 has 14 residues. The CDR3 DNA is TGTGCCACCACTATATACGGAAACACCGGGGAGCTGTTTTTT. This encodes CATTIYGNTGELFF.

This chain connects TRBV2 to TRBJ1-6, with 9 bases identical to TRBD1. From germline, CDR1 is SNHLY and CDR2 FYNNEI. This CDR3 is built from 15 residues. Losses at the gene ends were 5 bases for V and 10 bases for J; bases not matched to a gene: 9. The DNA of the CDR3 is TGTGCCAGCAGTCAACAGGGGGCGCAGGGCTCACCCCTCCACTTT. Its translation is CASSQQGAQGSPLHF.

The chain uses TRBV5-1 and TRBJ1-3; tentative D call: TRBD1 (5 bases). V was shortened by 4 bases and J by 0 bases, with 23 bases between the two germline ends. This CDR3 is built from 19 residues. CDR1 is SGHRS and CDR2 is YFSETQ in the germline V gene. In DNA form, the CDR3 reads TGCGCCAGCAGCCCCGGGGGGTGGGGTCCGCCAGCCTCTGGAAACACCATATATTTT. Encoded protein: CASSPGGWGPPASGNTIYF.

The chain employs TRBV27 and TRBJ1-6; maybe TRBD1 (5 bases). Trimming cost V 3 bases and J 5 bases, with 8 bases left between them. Germline CDR1 reads MNHEY; CDR2 reads SMNVEV (reference sequence). The CDR3 length is 14 residues. Here the CDR3 DNA reads TGTGCCAGCAGTTTGGCGGGGGATAATTCACCCCTCCACTTT. This gives the protein CASSLAGDNSPLHF.

This chain connects TRBV9 to TRBJ2-3; 7 bases agree with TRBD1. The CDR3 is made up of 13 amino acids. The germline V gene encodes CDR1 SGDLS and CDR2 YYNGEE. The V and J ends lost 2 bases and 5 bases, in that order; junction bases with no gene match: 2. The CDR3 DNA reads as TGTGCCAGCAGCGTTACAGGGGAAGATACGCAGTATTTT. This gives the protein CASSVTGEDTQYF.

The chain employs TRBV11-3 and TRBJ2-7; maybe TRBD2 (6 bases). Between the trimmed V and J ends, which lost 5 bases and 10 bases, there was a span of 18 bases. The CDR3 loop spans 13 amino acids. Germline CDR1 SGHNT, CDR2 YENEEA. The CDR3 nucleotides are TGTGCCAGCAGCCCACGGACTAAGGAGGTACAGTACGTC. Residues: CASSPRTKEVQYV.

The chain couples TRBV30 to TRBJ1-2; D remains ambiguous. The V gene's germline CDR1 is GTSNPN and CDR2 SVGIG (reference sequence). This CDR3 spans 11 amino acids. V lost 5 bases, J lost 7 bases, and 11 bases lay in between. The CDR3 loop is CAWSRGGGYTF. The CDR3 nucleotides are TGTGCCTGGTCCCGGGGTGGTGGCTACACCTTC.

This clone was detected once. The V and J genes are TRBV30 and TRBJ1-5; 7 positions agree with TRBD1. J lost 2 bases, V lost 3 bases, and 7 bases had no gene match. The CDR3 loop spans 15 amino acids. Germline V gene lookup returns CDR1 GTSNPN and CDR2 SVGIG (reference sequence). The CDR3 region is CAWSKGAGRNQPQHF. CDR3 bases: TGTGCCTGGAGCAAGGGGGCCGGGCGCAATCAGCCCCAGCATTTT.

This chain's CDR3 is CASSVTGQGMWETQYF. The CDR3 nucleotides are TGTGCCAGCAGCGTAACCGGACAGGGGATGTGGGAGACCCAGTACTTC. The chain recombines TRBV9 with TRBJ2-5; 9 bases are a match to TRBD1. The CDR3 has 16 residues. The J segment lost 5 bases and the V segment lost 1 base, leaving 9 bases of the junction unmatched. From germline, CDR1 is SGDLS and CDR2 YYNGEE.

This chain connects TRBV29-1 to TRBJ2-3, with a weak D call TRBD2 (5 bases). CDR1 is SQVTM, CDR2 ANQGSEA, per germline. Trimming cost V 5 bases and J 6 bases, with 6 bases left between them. The CDR3 has 10 residues. This CDR3 reads CSVPGDTQYF. The DNA of the CDR3 is TGCAGCGTTCCGGGGGATACGCAGTATTTT.

The J gene is TRBJ1-6, the V gene TRBV6-5; no clear D. The CDR3 consists of 14 residues. Between the trimmed V and J ends, which lost 7 bases and 7 bases, there was a span of 14 bases. CDR1 and CDR2 from the germline V gene are MNHEY and SVGAGI. The CDR3 region has the DNA TGTGCCAGCACCCCCCCGAGGGCGAATTCACCCCTCCACTTT. Its protein is CASTPPRANSPLHF.

This clone appeared a few times. This sequence joins TRBV15 and TRBJ1-2; TRBD1 might be the D (5 bases). In germline, CDR1 is LNHNV, CDR2 YYDKDF (reference sequence). The CDR3 runs to 14 residues. V was pared by 0 bases and J by 8 bases, with 13 bases between. For the CDR3, the DNA is TGTGCCACCAGCAGAGATGGGGCATCCAGAGGCTACACCTTC. Translated: CATSRDGASRGYTF.

The J gene is TRBJ1-2, the V gene TRBV10-1; the match to TRBD1 covers 9 bases. Trimming at V came to 8 bases and at J to 4 bases, leaving 11 bases not matched to a gene. Germline assignment: CDR1 WNHNN and CDR2 SYGVQD (reference sequence). The CDR3 covers 15 residues. The DNA of the CDR3 is TGCGCCAGCTCCCCCGGGACAGGGAAGACCTATGGCTACACCTTC. Its protein is CASSPGTGKTYGYTF.

J is TRBJ2-5 and V is TRBV9; D may be TRBD1 (5 bases). The CDR3 consists of 15 residues. Germline assignment: CDR1 SGDLS and CDR2 YYNGEE. The V gene lost 0 bases and the J gene lost 5 bases, with 14 bases spanning the gap. The CDR3 region is CASSVAGQGGETQYF. Here the CDR3 DNA reads TGTGCCAGCAGCGTAGCTGGGCAGGGTGGGGAGACCCAGTACTTC.

The chain carries TRBV6-1 and TRBJ2-5, with 10 bases aligning to TRBD2. The CDR3 totals 17 residues. In germline, CDR1 is MNHNS, CDR2 SASEGT. V trimming: 4 bases; J trimming: 5 bases; junction bases outside the gene matches: 13. For the CDR3, the DNA is TGTGCCAGCAGTGGACTCCTAGCGGGGGCGCCCTTGGAGACCCAGTACTTC. This codes for CASSGLLAGAPLETQYF.

The chain has TRBV28 and TRBJ1-1; D is uncertain. The V gene lost 3 bases and the J gene lost 7 bases, with 9 bases spanning the gap. CDR1 and CDR2 from the germline V gene are MDHEN and SYDVKM. The CDR3 has 12 amino acids. This CDR3 is CASSLSVLEAFF. For the CDR3, the DNA is TGTGCCAGCAGTTTGAGTGTACTTGAAGCTTTCTTT.

This clone was counted once. This chain uses TRBV7-2 with TRBJ2-1; D may be TRBD2 (5 bases). CDR1 SGHTA and CDR2 FQGNSA come from the germline V gene. The CDR3 extends over 15 amino acids. Trimming pared 4 bases from V and 0 bases from J, leaving 10 bases between. CDR3 amino acids: CASSSKAGSYNEQFF. The CDR3 bases are TGTGCCAGCAGCTCGAAGGCGGGCTCCTACAATGAGCAGTTCTTC.